The 24 T cell receptor beta chains below come from one sample, sequenced in a study of blood T cell repertoires in COVID-19. Some clones are missing from TCRdb's copy, which holds only in-frame ones; the method was immunoSEQ multiplex PCR. The sample yields roughly 300,000 clones, about 84% seen once. Input material: peripheral blood. All receptors derive from a woman aged 45-65 years with acute or convalescent COVID-19.

In DNA, the CDR3 is TGCGCCAGCAGCTTGTGGCAGGGGCTGGGCTACACCTTC. Its protein is CASSLWQGLGYTF. The genes are TRBV5-1 and TRBJ1-2, with a possible D match to TRBD1 (6 bases). The CDR3 contains 13 residues. Deletions cut 1 base from V and 8 bases from J, with 12 bases between. Germline-derived CDR1 and CDR2 are SGHRS and YFSETQ.

The chain combines TRBV18 with TRBJ2-3; TRBD2 matches 13 bases. This CDR3 has 14 amino acids. V shed 5 bases and J 11 bases; nucleotides not matched to a gene: 7. Germline loops: CDR1 KGHSH, CDR2 LQKENI. This chain's CDR3 is CASSTRTSGSLQYF. The CDR3 DNA is TGTGCCAGCTCAACGAGGACTAGCGGGAGTTTGCAGTATTTT.

This chain uses TRBV6-4 with TRBJ1-3; a weak D match, TRBD1 (5 bases). V dropped 2 bases and J dropped 8 bases, with 13 bases sitting between them. The germline V gene encodes CDR1 MRHNA and CDR2 SNTAGT. CDR3 length: 14 residues. Here the CDR3 DNA reads TGTGCCAGCAGTGACGGCAGGGCGGGGGACACCATATATTTT. Its translation: CASSDGRAGDTIYF.

This clone was recorded a few times. J is TRBJ1-2 and V is TRBV19; TRBD1 matches at 7 bases. The germline V gene has CDR1 LNHDA and CDR2 SQIVND (reference sequence). Unmatched junction bases numbered 14, after V lost 8 bases and J lost 8 bases. This CDR3 has 14 amino acids. This CDR3 reads CASGERQGLDGYTF. The CDR3, as DNA: TGTGCCAGTGGGGAGAGACAGGGCCTTGACGGCTACACCTTC.

V usage is TRBV2 and J usage is TRBJ1-2; 8 bases align to TRBD1. V lost 6 bases and J lost 6; bases outside the gene matches: 3. The CDR3 runs 12 residues. CDR1 is SNHLY and CDR2 is FYNNEI in the germline V gene. Here the CDR3 reads CASRPGGDGYTF. CDR3 sequence (DNA): TGTGCCAGCAGACCAGGGGGCGATGGCTACACCTTC.

The genes are TRBV29-1 and TRBJ1-1; tentatively, D is TRBD1 (5 bases). V was shortened by 8 bases and J by 3 bases, with 13 bases between the two germline ends. The CDR3 spans 12 residues. CDR1 is SQVTM, CDR2 ANQGSEA, per germline. CDR3 protein: CSTSGGDTEAFF. CDR3 bases: TGCAGCACCTCGGGGGGAGACACTGAAGCTTTCTTT.

The chain links TRBV18 to TRBJ1-1; 7 bases line up with TRBD1. This CDR3 spans 13 amino acids. CDR1 is KGHSH and CDR2 is LQKENI in the germline V gene. The V and J ends lost 5 bases and 4 bases, in that order; junction bases with no gene match: 4. The CDR3 sequence is CASSADRATEAFF. In nucleotides, the CDR3 is TGTGCCAGCTCAGCAGACAGGGCCACTGAAGCTTTCTTT.

The gene calls are TRBV7-9 and TRBJ2-7; 7 nucleotides align to TRBD2. The CDR3 covers 15 residues. The V segment lost 4 bases and the J segment 3 bases; nucleotides outside the gene matches: 9. Germline lookup yields CDR1 SEHNR and CDR2 FQNEAQ (reference sequence). The CDR3 region is CASSSKGGTLYEQYF. The CDR3 DNA is TGTGCCAGCAGCTCAAAGGGAGGGACTCTCTACGAGCAGTACTTC.

J is TRBJ1-1 and V is TRBV6-1, with D maybe TRBD1 (5 bases). Trimming stripped 0 bases from V and 3 bases from J, with 11 bases between. The CDR3 totals 15 residues. The germline CDR1 and CDR2 sequences are MNHNS and SASEGT. The CDR3 DNA reads TGTGCCAGCAGTGAAGCGGGGGGTTGGGACACTGAAGCTTTCTTT. Its protein is CASSEAGGWDTEAFF.

This clone was counted between two and nine times. The V gene is TRBV19, the J gene TRBJ1-3; D is undetermined. The V end was cut by 2 bases, the J end by 0 bases, with 11 bases between. The V gene's germline CDR1 is LNHDA and CDR2 SQIVND (reference sequence). The CDR3 has 16 amino acids. CDR3 bases: TGTGCCAGTAGTATATCGGGCGGGAGCTCTGGAAACACCATATATTTT. Its protein is CASSISGGSSGNTIYF.

The gene calls are TRBV5-1 and TRBJ2-2, with TRBD1 matching over 10 bases. Per the germline V gene, CDR1 is SGHRS and CDR2 is YFSETQ. The trim removed 4 bases at V and 5 bases at J, leaving 5 bases unmatched. This CDR3 has 15 amino acids. Here the CDR3 DNA reads TGCGCCAGCAGCGGGACAGGGGATGAAACCGGGGAGCTGTTTTTT. Translating it yields CASSGTGDETGELFF.

The CDR3 DNA reads as TGTGCCAGCAAAGGAGGACTAGCGGTGGGTGAGCAGTTCTTC. Its translation: CASKGGLAVGEQFF. The chain has TRBV28 and TRBJ2-1; TRBD2 matches 10 bases. Germline V CDR1 and CDR2: MDHEN, SYDVKM. The CDR3 spans 14 residues. V lost 7 bases to trimming and J lost 9 bases; unmatched junction nucleotides: 9.

This sequence joins TRBV2 and TRBJ1-1; 7 bases agree with TRBD1. J lost 4 bases, V lost 6 bases, and 8 bases had no gene match. Germline CDR1 is SNHLY and CDR2 is FYNNEI. This CDR3 region has 14 residues. The DNA of the CDR3 is TGTGCCAGCAGCCCTTTTCGACAGGGCACTGAAGCTTTCTTT. It encodes CASSPFRQGTEAFF. The full variable domain, in which reference TRBV2 and TRBJ1-1 provide the parts outside the CDR3, is EPEVTQTPSHQVTQMGQEVILRCVPISNHLYFYWYRQILGQKVEFLVSFYNNEISEKSEIFDDQFSVERPDGSNFTLKIRSTKLEDSAMYFCASSPFRQGTEAFFGQGTRLTVV.

This clone has more than one count but fewer than ten. The rearrangement joins TRBV5-1 to TRBJ1-1; D is ambiguous. CDR3 length equals 14 residues. Trimming left V 4 bases short and J 5 bases short, with 15 bases between. In germline, CDR1 is SGHRS, CDR2 YFSETQ. The CDR3 DNA is TGCGCCAGCAGCAATGAGGGAGGAGGGACTGAAGCTTTCTTT. This gives the protein CASSNEGGGTEAFF.

The chain is built from TRBV20-1 and TRBJ1-5; D is uncertain. CDR3 size: 11 residues. The germline V and J ends were trimmed by 3 bases and 5 bases, with 5 bases remaining between them. CDR1 is DFQATT, CDR2 SNEGSKA, per germline (reference sequence). CDR3 loop: CSAREDQPQHF. CDR3 DNA: TGCAGTGCTAGGGAGGATCAGCCCCAGCATTTT.

This clone was detected only a few times. The chain links TRBV6-6 to TRBJ2-7; tentatively, D is TRBD1 (5 bases). Trimming removed 6 bases at V and 3 bases at J, with 9 bases between. Germline CDR1 and CDR2: MNHNY and SVGAGI (reference sequence). The CDR3 length is 12 residues. CDR3 sequence (DNA): TGTGCCAGCAGCATTGGACACTACGAGCAGTACTTC. It is translated as CASSIGHYEQYF.

The gene calls are TRBV20-1 and TRBJ2-3; 9 bases align to TRBD2. This CDR3 comprises 14 residues. Trimming took 3 bases from V and 3 from J; bases not matched to a gene: 4. The germline CDR1 and CDR2 sequences are DFQATT and SNEGSKA (reference sequence). The CDR3 nucleotides read TGCAGTGCTAGTAGCGGGAGTACTACAGATACGCAGTATTTT. Protein product: CSASSGSTTDTQYF.

J is TRBJ2-2 and V is TRBV11-2, with 12 nucleotides matching TRBD2. The CDR3 loop spans 16 amino acids. Per the germline V gene, CDR1 is SGHAT and CDR2 is FQNNGV. Trimming cost V 4 bases and J 6 bases; bases outside gene matches: 6. CDR3 sequence: CASSSRTSGNAGELFF. Written as DNA, the CDR3 is TGTGCCAGCAGCTCTCGGACTAGCGGGAATGCCGGGGAGCTGTTTTTT. The full variable domain, in which reference TRBV11-2 and TRBJ2-2 provide the parts outside the CDR3, is EAGVAQSPRYKIIEKRQSVAFWCNPISGHATLYWYQQILGQGPKLLIQFQNNGVVDDSQLPKDRFSAERLKGVDSTLKIQPAKLEDSAVYLCASSSRTSGNAGELFFGEGSRLTVL.

The rearrangement joins TRBV4-1 to TRBJ2-6, with D perhaps matching TRBD2 (5 bases). The CDR3 runs to 18 residues. Trimming took off 1 base at V and 0 bases at J, with 13 bases between the two ends. CDR1 and CDR2 (germline): MGHRA, YSYEKL. The CDR3 region has the DNA TGCGCCAGCAGCCAAGGGCCTAGCTTAAGCTCTGGGGCCAACGTCCTGACTTTC. Protein sequence: CASSQGPSLSSGANVLTF.

The rearrangement joins TRBV15 to TRBJ1-4, with 9 bases identical to TRBD1. After removal of 1 base from V and 8 bases from J, the junction contained 5 bases not matched to a gene. This CDR3 contains 15 residues. Germline CDR1 is LNHNV and CDR2 is YYDKDF (reference sequence). CDR3 protein: CATSRGGQGKEKLFF. CDR3 nucleotides: TGTGCCACCAGCAGAGGGGGACAGGGAAAGGAAAAACTGTTTTTT.

The chain employs TRBV27 and TRBJ2-1, with 10 bases identical to TRBD2. This CDR3 has 14 amino acids. Germline V gives CDR1 MNHEY, CDR2 SMNVEV (reference sequence). V lost 3 bases to trimming and J lost 10 bases; unmatched junction nucleotides: 6. CDR3 sequence reads: CASSFLAGAAEQFF. The CDR3 DNA reads as TGTGCCAGCAGTTTCCTAGCGGGAGCGGCGGAGCAGTTCTTC.

Here the CDR3 reads CASSQRTVNEKLFF. The CDR3 DNA follows: TGTGCCAGCAGTCAGAGGACAGTTAATGAAAAACTGTTTTTT. The V call is TRBV28, the J call TRBJ1-4; D may be TRBD1 (6 bases). The CDR3 runs to 14 residues. Germline-derived CDR1 and CDR2 are MDHEN and SYDVKM. V dropped 5 bases and J dropped 4 bases, with 11 bases sitting between them.

The V gene is TRBV5-6, the J gene TRBJ2-7, with 7 bases aligning to TRBD1. The CDR3 has 13 residues. The germline CDR1 and CDR2 sequences are SGHDT and YYEEEE. With V trimmed by 3 bases and J by 1 base, 1 base remained unmatched. The CDR3 spells CASSSGQSYEQYF. DNA for the CDR3: TGTGCCAGCAGCTCGGGACAGTCCTACGAGCAGTACTTC.

This clone was picked up one time. V usage is TRBV5-5 and J usage is TRBJ2-7; 7 bases map to TRBD1. The CDR3 has 14 amino acids. V trimming: 0 bases; J trimming: 4 bases; junction bases outside the gene matches: 4. Germline V gene sequence: CDR1 SGHKS, CDR2 YYEKEE (reference sequence). The CDR3 is CASSLGHRGYEQYF. CDR3 coding DNA: TGTGCCAGCAGCTTGGGCCACAGGGGTTACGAGCAGTACTTC.